Below, 9 T cell receptor beta chains from the same sample are listed, as sequenced in a study of Tregs in tolerant kidney transplant recipients. Sequencing used immunoSEQ multiplex PCR; TCRdb keeps in-frame clones, though not all of them. The sample lists 200,000 to 300,000 clones; roughly four fifths were seen once. Sequencing input: CD4+ T cells from blood. The source is a human donor in good health.

The gene calls are TRBV9 and TRBJ2-2; D is unresolved. Germline CDR1 reads SGDLS; CDR2 reads YYNGEE. V shed 0 bases and J shed 6 bases, with 9 bases lying between them. This CDR3 spans 14 amino acids. The CDR3 is CASSVAPPSGELFF. The CDR3 region has the DNA TGTGCCAGCAGCGTAGCACCACCGTCCGGGGAGCTGTTTTTT. The full variable domain, rest sourced from reference TRBV9 and TRBJ2-2, is DSGVTQTPKHLITATGQRVTLRCSPRSGDLSVYWYQQSLDQGLQFLIQYYNGEERAKGNILERFSAQQFPDLHSELNLSSLELGDSALYFCASSVAPPSGELFFGEGSRLTVL.

The V gene is TRBV7-2, the J gene TRBJ1-1; possibly TRBD1 for D (5 bases). V lost 5 bases and J 1 base, leaving 11 bases between the germline ends. Germline loops: CDR1 SGHTA, CDR2 FQGNSA. This CDR3 comprises 14 residues. The CDR3 DNA reads as TGTGCCAGCAGCGGGGACGGACGGAACACTGAAGCTTTCTTT. Translating it yields CASSGDGRNTEAFF.

The J gene is TRBJ1-1, the V gene TRBV18; D is perhaps TRBD1 (6 bases). In germline, CDR1 is KGHSH, CDR2 LQKENI. The length of the CDR3 is 17 residues. The germline V and J ends were trimmed by 3 bases and 2 bases, with 19 bases remaining between them. The CDR3, as DNA: TGTGCCAGCTCACCCCTTGGACAGTTAGATGTAAACACTGAAGCTTTCTTT. This codes for CASSPLGQLDVNTEAFF.

The chain carries TRBV4-2 and TRBJ1-1, with a tentative D call TRBD1 (6 bases). Germline V gene sequence: CDR1 LGHNA, CDR2 YNFKEQ. This CDR3 spans 15 amino acids. Between the trimmed V and J ends, which lost 0 bases and 0 bases, there was a span of 8 bases. CDR3 loop: CASSQEKGVNTEAFF. As DNA, the CDR3 is TGTGCCAGCAGCCAAGAGAAGGGGGTGAACACTGAAGCTTTCTTT.

In its sample, this clone was seen a few times. The rearrangement links TRBV10-1 to TRBJ1-1; 7 bases match TRBD1. There are 12 residues in the CDR3. V was clipped by 5 bases and J by 7 bases; unmatched bases: 4. Germline assignment: CDR1 WNHNN and CDR2 SYGVQD (reference sequence). In nucleotides, the CDR3 is TGCGCCAGCAGTCGGACAGGCGTTGAAGCTTTCTTT. This encodes CASSRTGVEAFF.

The CDR3, as DNA: TGTGCTAGTGGTTTCGTGGTCGCTGAAGCTTTCTTT. It specifies CASGFVVAEAFF. This chain links TRBV12-5 with TRBJ1-1; D gene uncertain. This CDR3 has 12 residues. The ends were cut back, 3 bases at V and 6 bases at J, with 8 bases in the middle. Germline values: CDR1 LGHNT, CDR2 FRNRAP.

This clone was seen once. The chain recombines TRBV16 with TRBJ1-5; the D is unclear. The V and J ends lost 4 bases and 0 bases respectively, with 7 bases between them. The germline V gene has CDR1 KGHSY and CDR2 FQNENV. The CDR3 loop spans 14 amino acids. CDR3 bases: TGTGCCAGCAGCCGCAGGAATAGCAATCAGCCCCAGCATTTT. This encodes CASSRRNSNQPQHF. The complete variable domain, with remaining parts taken from reference TRBV16 and TRBJ1-5, reads GEEVAQTPKHLVRGEGQKAKLYCAPIKGHSYVFWYQQVLKNEFKFLISFQNENVFDETGMPKERFSAKCLPNSPCSLEIQATKLEDSAVYFCASSRRNSNQPQHFGDGTRLSIL.

This chain links TRBV7-7 with TRBJ2-5; 9 bases are shared with TRBD1. The CDR3 has 14 amino acids. Germline V lookup: CDR1 SSHAT, CDR2 FNYEAQ (reference sequence). The V gene end was trimmed by 3 bases and the J gene end by 5 bases; junction bases not matched to a gene: 4. The CDR3 here is CASSFTGGSETQYF. The CDR3 coding sequence is TGTGCCAGCAGCTTCACAGGGGGCTCTGAGACCCAGTACTTC.

The chain recombines TRBV5-1 with TRBJ1-1; D remains unclear. This CDR3 has 16 residues. The V end was cut by 0 bases, the J end by 6 bases, with 18 bases between. The germline V gene encodes CDR1 SGHRS and CDR2 YFSETQ. The CDR3 is CASSLAGNSFYSEAFF. The CDR3 bases are TGCGCCAGCAGCTTGGCCGGGAATAGTTTTTACTCTGAAGCTTTCTTT.